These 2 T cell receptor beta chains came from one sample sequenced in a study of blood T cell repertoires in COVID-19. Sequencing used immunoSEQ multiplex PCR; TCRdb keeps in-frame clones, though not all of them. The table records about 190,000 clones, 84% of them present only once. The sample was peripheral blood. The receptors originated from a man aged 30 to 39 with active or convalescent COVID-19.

The CDR3 loop is CSADRISGNTIYF. The CDR3 bases are TGCAGCGCTGACAGAATCTCTGGAAACACCATATATTTT. V and J are TRBV29-1 and TRBJ1-3; possibly TRBD1 for D (5 bases). Trimming left V 7 bases short and J 0 bases short, with 10 bases between. The CDR3 has 13 residues. Germline assignment: CDR1 SQVTM and CDR2 ANQGSEA.

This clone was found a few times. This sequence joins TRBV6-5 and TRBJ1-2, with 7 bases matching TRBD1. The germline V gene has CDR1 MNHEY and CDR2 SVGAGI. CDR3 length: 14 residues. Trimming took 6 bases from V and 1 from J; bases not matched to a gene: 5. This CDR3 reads CASRPGTVNYGYTF. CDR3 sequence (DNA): TGTGCCAGCAGGCCCGGGACAGTTAACTATGGCTACACCTTC.